This T cell receptor beta chain appears in the sequencing data of a study of CD8 T cells in ankylosing spondylitis. Study results and limitations: Seven to nine highly homologous variants made up a TCR beta motif that seemed to typify ankylosing spondylitis blood.

TCRdb used MiXCR to reprocess the 5' RACE reads, holding one entry per CDR3 protein. The sample shows 450,000 to 550,000 distinct CDR3 sequences, roughly 5.3% of them seen only once. V was trimmed by 0 bases and J by 1 base, leaving 7 bases between them. Germline V gene data show CDR1 as LNHNV and CDR2 as YYDKDF (reference sequence). The CDR3 is made up of 14 amino acids. With respect to this clonotype: Its antigen remains unidentified.

This clonotype originated in a male donor with ankylosing spondylitis. The sequenced sample was blood, either unsorted or a sorted T cell fraction (not recorded which). The chain has TRBV15 and TRBJ2-7; D remains ambiguous. The DNA for the CDR3 is TGTGCCACCAGCAGAGACCACCGTTCCTACGAGCAGTACTTC. It is translated as CATSRDHRSYEQYF. Full variable domain (outside the CDR3, taken from reference TRBV15 and TRBJ2-7): DAMVIQNPRYQVTQFGKPVTLSCSQTLNHNVMYWYQQKSSQAPKLLFHYYDKDFNNEADTPDNFQSRRPNTSFCFLDIRSPGLGDTAMYLCATSRDHRSYEQYFGPGTRLTVT.